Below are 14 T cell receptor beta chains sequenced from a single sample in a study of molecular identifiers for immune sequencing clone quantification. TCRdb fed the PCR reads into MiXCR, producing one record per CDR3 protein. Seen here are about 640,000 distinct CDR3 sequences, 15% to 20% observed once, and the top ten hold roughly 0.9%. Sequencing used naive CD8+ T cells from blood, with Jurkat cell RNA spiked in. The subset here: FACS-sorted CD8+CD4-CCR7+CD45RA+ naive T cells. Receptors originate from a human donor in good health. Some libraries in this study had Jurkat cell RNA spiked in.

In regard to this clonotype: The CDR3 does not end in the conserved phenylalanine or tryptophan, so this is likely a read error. CDR3 sequence reads: CASSDLHRGRQPQHS. The CDR3, as DNA: TGTGCCAGCAGTGACCTCCATCGGGGTAGACAGCCCCAGCATTCT. The genes are TRBV25-1 and TRBJ1-5; no firm D call. Germline CDR1 and CDR2: MGHDK and SYGVNS. Trimming removed 3 bases from V and 7 bases from J, with 16 bases in between. CDR3 size: 15 residues.

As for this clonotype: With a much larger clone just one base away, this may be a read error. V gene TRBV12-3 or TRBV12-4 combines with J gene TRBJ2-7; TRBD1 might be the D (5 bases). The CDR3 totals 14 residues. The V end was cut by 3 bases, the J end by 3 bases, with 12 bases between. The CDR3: CASSFHPGLYEQYF. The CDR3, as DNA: TGTGCCAGCAGTTTTCATCCAGGGCTCTACGAGCAGTACTTC.

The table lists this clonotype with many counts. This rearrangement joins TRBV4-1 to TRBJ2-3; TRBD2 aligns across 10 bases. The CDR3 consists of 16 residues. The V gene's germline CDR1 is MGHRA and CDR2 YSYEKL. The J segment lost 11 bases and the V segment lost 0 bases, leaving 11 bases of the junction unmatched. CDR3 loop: CASSQEGLAGAHGQYF. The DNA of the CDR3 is TGCGCCAGCAGCCAAGAGGGGCTAGCGGGGGCCCATGGGCAGTATTTT.

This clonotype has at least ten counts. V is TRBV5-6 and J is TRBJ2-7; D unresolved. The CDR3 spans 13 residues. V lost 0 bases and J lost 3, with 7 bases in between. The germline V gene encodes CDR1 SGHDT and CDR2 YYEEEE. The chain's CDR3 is CASSLDQIYEQYF. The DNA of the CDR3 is TGTGCCAGCAGCTTGGATCAGATCTACGAGCAGTACTTC.

For the CDR3, the DNA is TGTGCCAGCAGCCCTCGACAGGGGGGCTACCTCCTAACCTACGAGCAGTACTTC. This encodes CASSPRQGGYLLTYEQYF. The chain links TRBV11-2 to TRBJ2-7; 9 bases align to TRBD1. CDR1 SGHAT and CDR2 FQNNGV come from the germline V gene. After removal of 5 bases from V and 2 bases from J, the junction contained 16 bases not matched to a gene. This CDR3 has 18 residues.

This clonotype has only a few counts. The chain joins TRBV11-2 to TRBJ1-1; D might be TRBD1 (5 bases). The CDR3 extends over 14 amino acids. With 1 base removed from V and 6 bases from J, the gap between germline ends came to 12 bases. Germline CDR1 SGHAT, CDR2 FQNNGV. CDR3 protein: CASSLVRGSAEAFF. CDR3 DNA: TGTGCCAGCAGCTTAGTTCGGGGGAGTGCTGAAGCTTTCTTT. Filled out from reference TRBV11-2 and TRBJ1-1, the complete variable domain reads EAGVAQSPRYKIIEKRQSVAFWCNPISGHATLYWYQQILGQGPKLLIQFQNNGVVDDSQLPKDRFSAERLKGVDSTLKIQPAKLEDSAVYLCASSLVRGSAEAFFGQGTRLTVV.

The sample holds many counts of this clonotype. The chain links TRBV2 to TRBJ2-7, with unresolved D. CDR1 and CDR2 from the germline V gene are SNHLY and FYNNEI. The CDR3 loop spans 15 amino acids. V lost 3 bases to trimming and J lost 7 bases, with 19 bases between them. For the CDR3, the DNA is TGTGCCAGCAGTGAGGTAGCCAGTGGGTACGGGGAGCAGTACTTC. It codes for CASSEVASGYGEQYF.

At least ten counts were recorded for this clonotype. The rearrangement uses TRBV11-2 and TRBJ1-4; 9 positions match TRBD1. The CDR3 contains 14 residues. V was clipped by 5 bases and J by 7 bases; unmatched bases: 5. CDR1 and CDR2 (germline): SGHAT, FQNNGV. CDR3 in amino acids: CASSPGQGSEKLFF. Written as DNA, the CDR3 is TGTGCCAGCAGCCCGGGACAGGGCAGTGAAAAACTGTTTTTT.

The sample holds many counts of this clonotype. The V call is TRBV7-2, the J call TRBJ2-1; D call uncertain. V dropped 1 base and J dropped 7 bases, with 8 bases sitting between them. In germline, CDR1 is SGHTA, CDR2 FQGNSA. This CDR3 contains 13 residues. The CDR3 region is CASSLDSYNEQFF. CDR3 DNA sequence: TGTGCCAGCAGCTTAGACAGTTATAATGAGCAGTTCTTC.

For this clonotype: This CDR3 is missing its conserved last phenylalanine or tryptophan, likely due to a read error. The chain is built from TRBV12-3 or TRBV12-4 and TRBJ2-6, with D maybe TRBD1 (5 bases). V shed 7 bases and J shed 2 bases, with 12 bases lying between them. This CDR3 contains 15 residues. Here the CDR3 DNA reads TGTGCCAGCACCTTAGAGGACACTGGGGCCAACGTCCTGACTCTC. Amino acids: CASTLEDTGANVLTL.

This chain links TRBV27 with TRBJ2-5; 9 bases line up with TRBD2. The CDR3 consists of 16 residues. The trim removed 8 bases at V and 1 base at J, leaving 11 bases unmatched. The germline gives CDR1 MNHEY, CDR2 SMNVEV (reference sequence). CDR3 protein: CASGSPGSGGQETQYF. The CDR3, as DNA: TGTGCCAGCGGATCGCCCGGTAGCGGGGGCCAAGAGACCCAGTACTTC.

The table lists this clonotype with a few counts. This chain's CDR3 is CASSLDLTEQFF. In DNA, the CDR3 is TGTGCCAGCAGCTTAGATCTTACAGAGCAGTTCTTC. The chain joins TRBV11-3 to TRBJ2-1; D unresolved. The CDR3 loop spans 12 amino acids. The V and J ends lost 0 bases and 10 bases respectively, with 7 bases between them. The germline gives CDR1 SGHNT, CDR2 YENEEA.

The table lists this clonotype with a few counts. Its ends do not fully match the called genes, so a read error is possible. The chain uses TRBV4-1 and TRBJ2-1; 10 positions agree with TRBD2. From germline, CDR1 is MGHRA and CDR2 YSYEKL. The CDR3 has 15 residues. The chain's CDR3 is CASSFTSGDYNEQLF. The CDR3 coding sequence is TGCGCCAGCAGCTTCACTAGCGGGGATTACAATGAGCAGCTCTTC.

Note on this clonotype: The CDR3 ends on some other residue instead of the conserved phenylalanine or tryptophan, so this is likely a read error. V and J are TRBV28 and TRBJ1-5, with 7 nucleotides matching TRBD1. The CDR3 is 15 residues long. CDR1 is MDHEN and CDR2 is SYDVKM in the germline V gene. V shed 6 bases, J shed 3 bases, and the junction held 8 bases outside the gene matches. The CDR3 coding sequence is TGTGCCAGCAGGGGCGACAGGGAAAACAATCAGCCCCAGCATCTT. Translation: CASRGDRENNQPQHL.